The sequence of this T cell receptor beta chain was determined in a study of prognosis after radiotherapy for stage I lung cancer. Starting from genomic DNA, TCR beta CDR3 was amplified through two-round multiplex PCR. Round-one PCR had primers specific to each TRBV and TRBJ gene. Using its own MiXCR run on the multiplex PCR reads, TCRdb lists one record per CDR3 protein. Of some 15,000 distinct CDR3 sequences detected, about 57% appear once; the ten largest clones hold about 25%. This clonotype appeared many times. This CDR3 has 14 amino acids. CDR1 is GTSNPN, CDR2 SVGIG, per germline (reference sequence). The V end was cut by 2 bases, the J end by 4 bases, with 14 bases between.

The sequence derives from a donor over 45 with non-small cell lung cancer. The rearrangement links TRBV30 to TRBJ1-1, with TRBD1 as a possible D gene (5 bases). Sequencing was performed on PBMCs, taken before or after stereotactic body radiation therapy (not recorded which). The CDR3 sequence is CAWSTDSDGTEAFF. In nucleotides, the CDR3 is TGTGCCTGGAGTACCGACAGCGATGGCACTGAAGCTTTCTTT.